These T cell receptor beta chains were read from a single sample in a study of T cell responses to AZD1222 COVID-19 vaccine. Method: immunoSEQ multiplex PCR; TCRdb's copy keeps in-frame clones and lacks some. The table records over 100,000 clones, roughly nine tenths of them present only once. The specimen comprised peripheral blood, sampled on day 0 of AZD1222 vaccination. These receptors all stem from an adult in good health. Each CDR3 is given with its conserved first and last residue. A D gene is named only where the DNA matches it firmly. A clone size is listed for some rows: how often the clone was seen (once, few, many), or a class if it is expanded.

size: once; D: TRBD2; J: TRBJ2-7; V: TRBV7-2; CDR3: CASSFLSGRAYEQYF; DNA: TGTGCCAGCAGCTTTCTCAGCGGGAGGGCCTACGAGCAGTACTTC
size: once; D: NA; J: TRBJ1-6; V: TRBV6-6; CDR3: CASSYSSGGGSPLHF; DNA: TGTGCCAGCAGTTACTCGTCCGGGGGTGGTTCACCCCTCCACTTT
size: NA; D: NA; J: TRBJ1-4; V: TRBV5-6; CDR3: CASSLGGATNEKLFF; DNA: TGTGCCAGCAGCTTGGGCGGTGCAACTAATGAAAAACTGTTTTTT
size: NA; D: TRBD1; J: TRBJ1-1; V: TRBV15; CDR3: CATSHRGYPEAFF; DNA: TGTGCCACCTCGCACAGGGGTTACCCTGAAGCTTTCTTT
size: once; D: NA; J: TRBJ2-3; V: TRBV5-1; CDR3: CASSLTPTDTQYF; DNA: TGCGCCAGCAGCTTGACCCCCACAGATACGCAGTATTTT
size: NA; D: TRBD1; J: TRBJ1-2; V: TRBV28; CDR3: CASSASGTGIRGGYTF; DNA: TGTGCCAGCAGTGCATCCGGGACAGGGATAAGGGGTGGCTACACCTTC
size: once; D: TRBD2; J: TRBJ2-1; V: TRBV5-1; CDR3: CASSFGLADEQFF; DNA: TGCGCCAGCAGCTTCGGACTAGCGGATGAGCAGTTCTTC
size: NA; D: NA; J: TRBJ2-3; V: TRBV12-3/TRBV12-4; CDR3: CASSGLGTDTQYF; DNA: TGTGCCAGCAGTGGACTTGGCACAGATACGCAGTATTTT
size: NA; D: NA; J: TRBJ2-1; V: TRBV11-2; CDR3: CASSLDGTAYNEQFF; DNA: TGTGCCAGCAGCTTAGACGGGACGGCCTACAATGAGCAGTTCTTC
size: NA; D: NA; J: TRBJ1-5; V: TRBV19; CDR3: CASSPWGGRGQPQHF; DNA: TGTGCCAGTAGTCCCTGGGGCGGAAGAGGTCAGCCCCAGCATTTT
size: NA; D: TRBD1; J: TRBJ1-1; V: TRBV9; CDR3: CASSALGRQGAASTEAFF; DNA: TGTGCCAGCAGCGCGTTGGGGAGACAGGGGGCGGCGTCCACTGAAGCTTTCTTT
size: NA; D: NA; J: TRBJ1-5; V: TRBV19; CDR3: CAATPGSNQPQHF; DNA: TGTGCCGCAACCCCCGGGAGCAATCAGCCCCAGCATTTT
size: NA; D: NA; J: TRBJ2-7; V: TRBV3-1/TRBV3-2; CDR3: CASSALYEQYF; DNA: TGTGCCAGCAGCGCGCTTTACGAGCAGTACTTC
size: NA; D: NA; J: TRBJ1-1; V: TRBV5-1; CDR3: CASSLAKGVNTEAFF; DNA: TGCGCCAGCAGCTTGGCCAAAGGGGTGAACACTGAAGCTTTCTTT
size: NA; D: NA; J: TRBJ1-5; V: TRBV28; CDR3: CASSFVDGVLQPQHF; DNA: TGTGCCAGCAGTTTCGTCGATGGAGTGTTGCAGCCCCAGCATTTT
size: once; D: NA; J: TRBJ1-1; V: TRBV7-9; CDR3: CASSQGQMTEAFF; DNA: TGTGCCAGCTCTCAGGGGCAAATGACTGAAGCTTTCTTT
size: NA; D: NA; J: TRBJ1-3; V: TRBV19; CDR3: CASSTQGLYSGNTIYF; DNA: TGTGCCAGTAGTACCCAGGGGCTGTACTCTGGAAACACCATATATTTT
size: NA; D: NA; J: TRBJ2-7; V: TRBV4-3; CDR3: CASSPTLTGTYEQYF; DNA: TGCGCCAGCAGCCCGACCCTCACAGGGACCTACGAGCAGTACTTC
size: NA; D: TRBD1; J: TRBJ1-3; V: TRBV15; CDR3: CATSKGQGAGNTIYF; DNA: TGTGCCACCAGCAAGGGACAGGGGGCTGGAAACACCATATATTTT
size: NA; D: TRBD1; J: TRBJ1-2; V: TRBV29-1; CDR3: CSATQGGDGYTF; DNA: TGCAGCGCTACACAGGGGGGTGATGGCTACACCTTC
size: few; D: NA; J: TRBJ2-7; V: TRBV3-1/TRBV3-2; CDR3: CASSQVVGQRVSYEQYF; DNA: TGTGCCAGCAGCCAAGTCGTAGGACAGCGAGTCTCCTACGAGCAGTACTTC
size: NA; D: NA; J: TRBJ1-3; V: TRBV7-2; CDR3: CASSPRDGLGNTIYF; DNA: TGTGCCAGCAGCCCACGGGACGGATTGGGGAACACCATATATTTT
size: NA; D: NA; J: TRBJ2-1; V: TRBV29-1; CDR3: CSVARAKRVSYNEQFF; DNA: TGCAGCGTCGCCAGGGCCAAGCGGGTATCCTACAATGAGCAGTTCTTC
size: NA; D: TRBD1; J: TRBJ1-1; V: TRBV5-4; CDR3: CASSHIQGILMNTEAFF; DNA: TGTGCCAGCAGCCACATACAGGGGATACTTATGAACACTGAAGCTTTCTTT
size: NA; D: NA; J: TRBJ1-1; V: TRBV5-5; CDR3: CASSVLAGNTEAFF; DNA: TGTGCCAGCAGCGTGCTCGCGGGGAACACTGAAGCTTTCTTT
size: NA; D: TRBD1; J: TRBJ2-1; V: TRBV6-5; CDR3: CASSYDRGAEQFF; DNA: TGTGCCAGCAGTTACGACAGGGGTGCTGAGCAGTTCTTC
size: NA; D: TRBD1; J: TRBJ1-2; V: TRBV4-1; CDR3: CASSQGDRVRNADGYTF; DNA: TGCGCCAGCAGCCAAGGAGACAGGGTGCGGAATGCAGATGGCTACACCTTC
size: NA; D: NA; J: TRBJ1-1; V: TRBV10-3; CDR3: CAISESPGTEAFF; DNA: TGTGCCATCAGTGAGTCCCCCGGCACTGAAGCTTTCTTT
size: NA; D: TRBD1; J: TRBJ2-4; V: TRBV5-6; CDR3: CASSPGALRQGAPRNIQYF; DNA: TGTGCCAGCAGCCCCGGGGCCCTCAGACAGGGGGCGCCCCGGAACATTCAGTACTTC
size: NA; D: NA; J: TRBJ2-1; V: TRBV7-9; CDR3: CASSLAVPTGNEQFF; DNA: TGTGCCAGCAGCTTGGCGGTCCCGACGGGTAATGAGCAGTTCTTC
size: NA; D: NA; J: TRBJ1-4; V: TRBV29-1; CDR3: CSASGPEKLFF; DNA: TGCAGCGCGAGCGGACCAGAAAAACTGTTTTTT
size: NA; D: NA; J: TRBJ1-5; V: TRBV24-1; CDR3: CASEAGNNQPQHF; DNA: TGTGCCTCAGAGGCAGGGAACAATCAGCCCCAGCATTTT
size: NA; D: TRBD2; J: TRBJ2-1; V: TRBV7-9; CDR3: CASSSSGTSGNEQFF; DNA: TGTGCCAGCAGCTCGTCCGGGACTAGCGGGAACGAGCAGTTCTTC
size: NA; D: TRBD1; J: TRBJ1-3; V: TRBV5-1; CDR3: CASSFTGVSGNTIYF; DNA: TGCGCCAGCAGCTTTACAGGGGTCTCTGGAAACACCATATATTTT
size: NA; D: TRBD1; J: TRBJ2-7; V: TRBV28; CDR3: CASSLALQGYEQYF; DNA: TGTGCCAGCAGTTTGGCCTTACAGGGGTACGAGCAGTACTTC
size: NA; D: NA; J: TRBJ2-3; V: TRBV15; CDR3: CATSRTPDTQYF; DNA: TGTGCCACCAGCAGAACACCAGATACGCAGTATTTT
size: few; D: NA; J: TRBJ1-2; V: TRBV6-4; CDR3: CASSDSPGNYGYTF; DNA: TGTGCCAGCAGTGACTCCCCAGGGAACTATGGCTACACCTTC
size: NA; D: TRBD1; J: TRBJ2-7; V: TRBV11-2; CDR3: CASSGSRGPRRQYF; DNA: TGTGCCAGCAGCGGGAGCAGGGGGCCACGCCGGCAGTACTTC
size: NA; D: TRBD2; J: TRBJ2-7; V: TRBV7-2; CDR3: CASSLWTLAGNYEQYF; DNA: TGTGCCAGCAGCTTATGGACACTAGCGGGTAACTACGAGCAGTACTTC
size: NA; D: NA; J: TRBJ1-4; V: TRBV7-2; CDR3: CASSPDRGTNEKLFF; DNA: TGTGCCAGCAGCCCGGACCGGGGAACTAATGAAAAACTGTTTTTT
size: once; D: NA; J: TRBJ1-1; V: TRBV6-5; CDR3: CASSYGRSGLNTEAFF; DNA: TGTGCCAGCAGTTACGGTCGGTCAGGGCTGAACACTGAAGCTTTCTTT
size: NA; D: NA; J: TRBJ1-3; V: TRBV7-2; CDR3: CASTPDAGDTIYF; DNA: TGTGCCAGCACCCCGGACGCCGGGGACACCATATATTTT
size: NA; D: NA; J: TRBJ1-3; V: TRBV7-6; CDR3: CASSLGQNGNTIYF; DNA: TGTGCCAGCAGCTTAGGACAGAATGGAAACACCATATATTTT
size: NA; D: NA; J: TRBJ1-2; V: TRBV6-2/TRBV6-3; CDR3: CASSATTYNYGYTF; DNA: TGTGCCAGCAGTGCGACAACGTATAACTATGGCTACACCTTC
size: once; D: NA; J: TRBJ1-1; V: TRBV10-3; CDR3: CAISEPGGANTEAFF; DNA: TGTGCCATCAGTGAGCCCGGCGGGGCGAACACTGAAGCTTTCTTT
size: NA; D: TRBD1; J: TRBJ1-2; V: TRBV6-2/TRBV6-3; CDR3: CASSDRGNYGYTF; DNA: TGTGCCAGCAGTGACAGGGGAAACTATGGCTACACCTTC
size: NA; D: NA; J: TRBJ1-2; V: TRBV28; CDR3: CASSLTGIGGYTF; DNA: TGTGCCAGCAGCTTGACAGGAATTGGTGGCTACACCTTC
size: NA; D: TRBD2; J: TRBJ2-1; V: TRBV5-1; CDR3: CASSGGAGGPHEQFF; DNA: TGCGCCAGCTCGGGGGGAGCGGGGGGCCCCCATGAGCAGTTCTTC
size: NA; D: NA; J: TRBJ1-1; V: TRBV13; CDR3: CASSLGGGFPEAFF; DNA: TGTGCCAGCAGCTTAGGGGGCGGGTTTCCCGAAGCTTTCTTT
size: once; D: NA; J: TRBJ1-5; V: TRBV27; CDR3: CASSLGQQGSPQHF; DNA: TGTGCCAGCAGTTTGGGCCAGCAGGGTAGTCCCCAGCATTTT
size: NA; D: NA; J: TRBJ2-2; V: TRBV6-2/TRBV6-3; CDR3: CASSLDGNTGELFF; DNA: TGTGCCAGCAGCCTGGACGGAAACACCGGGGAGCTGTTTTTT
size: NA; D: TRBD1; J: TRBJ2-3; V: TRBV24-1; CDR3: CATSDPDRVRGTDTQYF; DNA: TGTGCCACCAGTGACCCCGACAGGGTGCGGGGCACAGATACGCAGTATTTT
size: NA; D: TRBD1; J: TRBJ1-5; V: TRBV6-2/TRBV6-3; CDR3: CASSYSEGTGRIRSNQPQHF; DNA: TGTGCCAGCAGTTACTCGGAAGGGACAGGGCGGATAAGGAGCAATCAGCCCCAGCATTTT
size: NA; D: TRBD1; J: TRBJ2-7; V: TRBV7-8; CDR3: CASSFPGGYAYEQYF; DNA: TGTGCCAGCAGCTTTCCAGGGGGTTATGCCTACGAGCAGTACTTC
size: NA; D: NA; J: TRBJ1-2; V: TRBV5-1; CDR3: CASSPALYGYTF; DNA: TGCGCCAGCAGCCCTGCCTTATATGGCTACACCTTC